A selection of T cell receptor beta chains follows, all from one sample in a study of radiotherapy plus CTLA-4 blockade in lung cancer. Clones were sequenced by immunoSEQ multiplex PCR, and TCRdb holds only the in-frame ones, with some missing. The sample has fewer than 150,000 clones, approximately 80% seen once; the top ten hold approximately 5.2%. The source was peripheral blood, collected from a patient treated with radiotherapy plus ipilimumab. The receptors stem from a human donor with non-small cell lung cancer who had a partial response to radiotherapy plus ipilimumab. The CDR3 runs from the conserved cysteine through the conserved F or W. D genes are given only for firm matches. Clone size is given for some rows only: seen once, a few or many times, or a class if the clone is expanded.

v_gene: TRBV2; abundance: -; d_gene: TRBD1; j_gene: TRBJ1-6; CDR3nt: TGTGCCAGCAGGGCCGGGACAGGCTCCTATAATTCACCCCTCCACTTT; CDR3aa: CASRAGTGSYNSPLHF
v_gene: TRBV6-1; abundance: -; d_gene: TRBD1; j_gene: TRBJ1-5; CDR3nt: TGTGCCAGCAGTAGTGACAGGGGCAATCAGCCCCAGCATTTT; CDR3aa: CASSSDRGNQPQHF
v_gene: TRBV7-2; abundance: -; d_gene: -; j_gene: TRBJ2-7; CDR3nt: TGTGCCAGCAGCCCCAGTGGTTACGAGCAGTACTTC; CDR3aa: CASSPSGYEQYF
v_gene: TRBV19; abundance: -; d_gene: -; j_gene: TRBJ2-6; CDR3nt: TGTGCCAGTAGTTTCTCGCAGGGCAGCTCTGGGGCCAACGTCCTGACTTTC; CDR3aa: CASSFSQGSSGANVLTF
v_gene: TRBV2; abundance: -; d_gene: -; j_gene: TRBJ1-2; CDR3nt: TGTGCCAGCAGTGACTACGGCTATGGCTACACCTTC; CDR3aa: CASSDYGYGYTF
v_gene: TRBV7-3; abundance: few; d_gene: TRBD2; j_gene: TRBJ2-1; CDR3nt: TGTGCCAGCAGTAGGACTAGCGGGAGTTTGGGTGAGCAGTTCTTC; CDR3aa: CASSRTSGSLGEQFF
v_gene: TRBV2; abundance: -; d_gene: TRBD1; j_gene: TRBJ2-5; CDR3nt: TGTGCCAGCAGGGGGACAGGGGCGGGAGAGACCCAGTACTTC; CDR3aa: CASRGTGAGETQYF
v_gene: TRBV5-8; abundance: -; d_gene: -; j_gene: TRBJ2-5; CDR3nt: TGTGCCAGCAGCTTGGCTCCGGGGGAGCCAGAGACCCAGTACTTC; CDR3aa: CASSLAPGEPETQYF
v_gene: TRBV19; abundance: -; d_gene: -; j_gene: TRBJ1-1; CDR3nt: TGTGCCAGTAGCAGCGGGACATCAGCTTTCTTT; CDR3aa: CASSSGTSAFF
v_gene: TRBV13; abundance: -; d_gene: -; j_gene: TRBJ1-2; CDR3nt: TGTGCCAGCAGCCAACTTACTGCCCCAGCGACTTGGAGGAGTGGATACACCTTC; CDR3aa: CASSQLTAPATWRSGYTF
v_gene: TRBV9; abundance: once; d_gene: TRBD2; j_gene: TRBJ2-1; CDR3nt: TGTGCCAGCAGCGTAGCCGGGGGGACCTACAATGAGCAGTTCTTC; CDR3aa: CASSVAGGTYNEQFF
v_gene: TRBV11-1; abundance: -; d_gene: TRBD1; j_gene: TRBJ1-1; CDR3nt: TGTGCCAGCAGCTCGAGTCAGGGGGCCCGGAACACTGAAGCTTTCTTT; CDR3aa: CASSSSQGARNTEAFF
v_gene: TRBV30; abundance: -; d_gene: -; j_gene: TRBJ2-5; CDR3nt: TGTGCCTGGTCCCGGGACAGGGTCGGCGGGAGGGTCCAAGAGACCCAGTACTTC; CDR3aa: CAWSRDRVGGRVQETQYF
v_gene: TRBV29-1; abundance: -; d_gene: -; j_gene: TRBJ2-7; CDR3nt: TGCAGCGTTGCCCCGCCGGGACTTTACGAGCAGTACTTC; CDR3aa: CSVAPPGLYEQYF
v_gene: TRBV5-6; abundance: -; d_gene: TRBD1; j_gene: TRBJ1-5; CDR3nt: TGTGCCAGCAGCCGCCGGACAGGGGGAGGTCAGCCCCAGCATTTT; CDR3aa: CASSRRTGGGQPQHF
v_gene: TRBV5-6; abundance: -; d_gene: -; j_gene: TRBJ1-2; CDR3nt: TGTGCCAGCAGCTTGGGAAACACCATCTATGGCTACACCTTC; CDR3aa: CASSLGNTIYGYTF
v_gene: TRBV7-9; abundance: -; d_gene: TRBD1; j_gene: TRBJ1-1; CDR3nt: TGTGCCAGCAGCCCATGGACAGGGGGGAACACTGAAGCTTTCTTT; CDR3aa: CASSPWTGGNTEAFF
v_gene: TRBV27; abundance: -; d_gene: -; j_gene: TRBJ2-7; CDR3nt: TGTGCCAGCAGTCCAGGTTCTGCCTCTACTGGGGAGCAGTACTTC; CDR3aa: CASSPGSASTGEQYF
v_gene: TRBV2; abundance: few; d_gene: TRBD2; j_gene: TRBJ2-3; CDR3nt: TGTGCCAGCCGTCGGACTAGCGGGAGCTCCACAGATACGCAGTATTTT; CDR3aa: CASRRTSGSSTDTQYF
v_gene: TRBV5-1; abundance: once; d_gene: -; j_gene: TRBJ2-5; CDR3nt: TGCGCCAGCAGCTTGGCCGCAGGGATGGGAAAGACCCAGTACTTC; CDR3aa: CASSLAAGMGKTQYF
v_gene: TRBV30; abundance: -; d_gene: TRBD1; j_gene: TRBJ1-4; CDR3nt: TGTGCCTGGAGTCCTAGGGACAGGGGGCGGTTTTATGAAAAACTGTTTTTT; CDR3aa: CAWSPRDRGRFYEKLFF
v_gene: TRBV7-9; abundance: few; d_gene: TRBD1; j_gene: TRBJ1-4; CDR3nt: TGTGCCAGCAGCTTAGGGCAGGGGGATGAAAAACTGTTTTTT; CDR3aa: CASSLGQGDEKLFF
v_gene: TRBV28; abundance: -; d_gene: TRBD1; j_gene: TRBJ2-5; CDR3nt: TGTGCCAGCAGTTTAGTAGGGGGCAGGGAGACCCAGTACTTC; CDR3aa: CASSLVGGRETQYF
v_gene: TRBV5-4; abundance: -; d_gene: TRBD2; j_gene: TRBJ2-1; CDR3nt: TGTGCCAGCAGTAGAGCGGGAGATCTTAATGAGCAGTTCTTC; CDR3aa: CASSRAGDLNEQFF
v_gene: TRBV7-9; abundance: -; d_gene: -; j_gene: TRBJ1-5; CDR3nt: TGTGCCAGCAGCTGGGTGGGGCAGGGACTACAGCCCCAGCATTTT; CDR3aa: CASSWVGQGLQPQHF
v_gene: TRBV19; abundance: -; d_gene: TRBD1; j_gene: TRBJ1-1; CDR3nt: TGTGCCAGTAGTATAGGGACAGGGTACAGCCGGAACACTGAAGCTTTCTTT; CDR3aa: CASSIGTGYSRNTEAFF
v_gene: TRBV25-1; abundance: -; d_gene: -; j_gene: TRBJ2-6; CDR3nt: TGTGCCAGCAGTGAGGGTGGGGGCCCTGGGGCCAACGTCCTGACTTTC; CDR3aa: CASSEGGGPGANVLTF
v_gene: TRBV7-9; abundance: -; d_gene: -; j_gene: TRBJ1-1; CDR3nt: TGTGCCAGCAGCTTTCGGGAAGGGTTCACTGAAGCTTTCTTT; CDR3aa: CASSFREGFTEAFF
v_gene: TRBV6-5; abundance: -; d_gene: TRBD1; j_gene: TRBJ1-1; CDR3nt: TGTGCCAGCAGCCGGGGGGACAGGGTCGATGAAGCTTTCTTT; CDR3aa: CASSRGDRVDEAFF
v_gene: TRBV7-3; abundance: -; d_gene: TRBD2; j_gene: TRBJ2-1; CDR3nt: TGTGCCAGCAGGGAGGGAGGGGTCGATGAGCAGTTCTTC; CDR3aa: CASREGGVDEQFF
v_gene: TRBV28; abundance: -; d_gene: -; j_gene: TRBJ2-7; CDR3nt: TGTGCCAGCAGTTTAGGGGGACTTACCTACGAGCAGTACTTC; CDR3aa: CASSLGGLTYEQYF
v_gene: TRBV5-1; abundance: few; d_gene: -; j_gene: TRBJ1-1; CDR3nt: TGCGCCAGCAGCTTGGACGGACAGCCGAACACTGAAGCTTTCTTT; CDR3aa: CASSLDGQPNTEAFF
v_gene: TRBV14; abundance: -; d_gene: TRBD1; j_gene: TRBJ1-5; CDR3nt: TGTGCCAGCAGCCGAACAGGGGGCAATCAGCCCCAGCATTTT; CDR3aa: CASSRTGGNQPQHF
v_gene: TRBV6-5; abundance: -; d_gene: -; j_gene: TRBJ2-7; CDR3nt: TGTGCCAGCAGGTCCCCCCTCGAGCAGTACTTC; CDR3aa: CASRSPLEQYF
v_gene: TRBV28; abundance: -; d_gene: -; j_gene: TRBJ1-1; CDR3nt: TGTGCCAGCAGTCCCGCCCGTCAGGGCCTTATGAACACTGAAGCTTTCTTT; CDR3aa: CASSPARQGLMNTEAFF
v_gene: TRBV9; abundance: once; d_gene: -; j_gene: TRBJ1-3; CDR3nt: TGTGCCAGCAGCGTACTAACAGAAGGAAACACCATATATTTT; CDR3aa: CASSVLTEGNTIYF
v_gene: TRBV18; abundance: -; d_gene: TRBD2; j_gene: TRBJ2-2; CDR3nt: TGTGCCAGCTCACCTAAGACTAGCGGGAGTGGCACCGGGGAGCTGTTTTTT; CDR3aa: CASSPKTSGSGTGELFF
v_gene: TRBV4-2; abundance: -; d_gene: -; j_gene: TRBJ1-5; CDR3nt: TGTGCCAGCAGCCAAGAGAACAGTAGCAATCAGCCCCAGCATTTT; CDR3aa: CASSQENSSNQPQHF
v_gene: TRBV7-2; abundance: -; d_gene: TRBD2; j_gene: TRBJ2-3; CDR3nt: TGTGCCAGCAGCTCAAGCGGGGGGGGGACCACAGATACGCAGTATTTT; CDR3aa: CASSSSGGGTTDTQYF
v_gene: TRBV27; abundance: -; d_gene: -; j_gene: TRBJ1-1; CDR3nt: TGTGCCAGCATGGGGGGAGGGCTGAACACTGAAGCTTTCTTT; CDR3aa: CASMGGGLNTEAFF
v_gene: TRBV27; abundance: -; d_gene: -; j_gene: TRBJ1-1; CDR3nt: TGTGCCAGCAGTTACCGAACAGAGTTTGAAGCTTTCTTT; CDR3aa: CASSYRTEFEAFF
v_gene: TRBV14; abundance: -; d_gene: TRBD2; j_gene: TRBJ2-7; CDR3nt: TGTGCCAGCAGCCAAGGACTAGCGGGAGCAGGCTACGAGCAGTACTTC; CDR3aa: CASSQGLAGAGYEQYF
v_gene: TRBV9; abundance: -; d_gene: TRBD1; j_gene: TRBJ1-1; CDR3nt: TGTGCCAGCAGCGTAGTGGGACAGGGGATGGGTTCTGAAGCTTTCTTT; CDR3aa: CASSVVGQGMGSEAFF
v_gene: TRBV29-1; abundance: -; d_gene: -; j_gene: TRBJ2-3; CDR3nt: TGCAGCGTTGTCGGGACAAGCGCGTGGAGCACAGATACGCAGTATTTT; CDR3aa: CSVVGTSAWSTDTQYF
v_gene: TRBV28; abundance: -; d_gene: -; j_gene: TRBJ1-6; CDR3nt: TGTGCCAGCAGTTTGCGGGCCAATTCACCCCTCCACTTT; CDR3aa: CASSLRANSPLHF
v_gene: TRBV20-1; abundance: few; d_gene: -; j_gene: TRBJ2-5; CDR3nt: TGCAGTGCTAGGGGGGGAGAGACCCAGTACTTC; CDR3aa: CSARGGETQYF
v_gene: TRBV28; abundance: -; d_gene: -; j_gene: TRBJ2-1; CDR3nt: TGTGCCAGCAGTTTAGGGGCGGGGGCCATTGAGCAGTTCTTC; CDR3aa: CASSLGAGAIEQFF
v_gene: TRBV4-2; abundance: -; d_gene: -; j_gene: TRBJ1-2; CDR3nt: TGTGCCAGCAGACCCCGGGACATTTCTTATGGCTACACCTTC; CDR3aa: CASRPRDISYGYTF
v_gene: TRBV7-2; abundance: -; d_gene: -; j_gene: TRBJ2-2; CDR3nt: TGTGCCAGCAGCTCCTTAAGCGGCACCGGGGAGCTGTTTTTT; CDR3aa: CASSSLSGTGELFF
v_gene: TRBV5-1; abundance: -; d_gene: -; j_gene: TRBJ1-4; CDR3nt: TGCGCCAGCAGCTTGGGGCAGGGAGGGACTAATGAAAAACTGTTTTTT; CDR3aa: CASSLGQGGTNEKLFF
v_gene: TRBV19; abundance: -; d_gene: TRBD1; j_gene: TRBJ1-2; CDR3nt: TGTGCCAGTAGTTTAGGACAGGGGCAGATCTATGGCTACACCTTC; CDR3aa: CASSLGQGQIYGYTF
v_gene: TRBV6-1; abundance: -; d_gene: -; j_gene: TRBJ1-5; CDR3nt: TGTGCCAGCAGTGTGACAGATGTCCAGCCCCAGCATTTT; CDR3aa: CASSVTDVQPQHF
v_gene: TRBV7-6; abundance: -; d_gene: -; j_gene: TRBJ1-3; CDR3nt: TGTGCCAGCAGCTTAGGGCGTCCGGAGGACACCATATATTTT; CDR3aa: CASSLGRPEDTIYF
v_gene: TRBV10-3; abundance: -; d_gene: -; j_gene: TRBJ2-5; CDR3nt: TGTGCCATCAGTGAGAGGGGTAGCTGGAAGGAGACCCAGTACTTC; CDR3aa: CAISERGSWKETQYF
v_gene: TRBV4-3; abundance: -; d_gene: TRBD2; j_gene: TRBJ2-3; CDR3nt: TGCGCCAGCAGCCTCCTATTTGTAGCGGGAGACCTCACAGATACGCAGTATTTT; CDR3aa: CASSLLFVAGDLTDTQYF